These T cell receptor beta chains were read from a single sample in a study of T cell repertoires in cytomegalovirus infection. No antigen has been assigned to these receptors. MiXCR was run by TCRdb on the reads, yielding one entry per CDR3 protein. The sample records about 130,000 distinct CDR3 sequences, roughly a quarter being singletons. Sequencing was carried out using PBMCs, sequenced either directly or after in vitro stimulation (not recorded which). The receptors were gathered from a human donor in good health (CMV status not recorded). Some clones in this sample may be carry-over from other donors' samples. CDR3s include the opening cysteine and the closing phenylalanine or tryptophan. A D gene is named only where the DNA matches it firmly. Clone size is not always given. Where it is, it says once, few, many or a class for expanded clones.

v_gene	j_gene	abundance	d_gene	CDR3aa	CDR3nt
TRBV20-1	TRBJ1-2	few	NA	CSAMETPVWNYGYTF	TGCAGTGCTATGGAGACACCTGTCTGGAACTATGGCTACACCTTC
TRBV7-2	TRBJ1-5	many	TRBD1	CASSPGRGDRANQPQHF	TGTGCCAGCAGCCCGGGACGGGGGGACAGGGCTAATCAGCCCCAGCATTTT
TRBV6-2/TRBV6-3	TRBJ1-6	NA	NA	CASSYRRTANSPLHF	TGTGCCAGCAGTTACAGACGGACCGCCAATTCACCCCTCCACTTT
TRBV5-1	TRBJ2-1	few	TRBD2	CASRVTSGGYNEQFF	TGCGCCAGCAGGGTAACGAGCGGGGGATACAATGAGCAGTTCTTC
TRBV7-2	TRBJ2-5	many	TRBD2	CATRLGGETQYF	TGTGCCACAAGACTCGGGGGGGAGACCCAGTACTTC
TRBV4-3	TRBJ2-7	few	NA	CASSQDPRAYEQYF	TGCGCCAGCAGCCAAGATCCCAGGGCCTACGAGCAGTACTTC
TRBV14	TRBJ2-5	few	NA	CASSQEPISWRQETQYF	TGTGCCAGCAGCCAAGAACCAATATCTTGGCGACAAGAGACCCAGTACTTC
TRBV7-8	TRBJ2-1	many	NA	CASTYLGTGTLRDEQFF	TGTGCCAGCACGTATCTGGGAACCGGGACGCTCCGCGATGAGCAGTTCTTC
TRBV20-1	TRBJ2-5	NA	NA	CSAVGLAEETQYF	TGCAGTGCCGTTGGGCTAGCTGAAGAGACCCAGTACTTC
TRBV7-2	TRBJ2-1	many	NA	CASSLYRDPQGNEQFF	TGTGCCAGCAGCTTATACCGGGACCCCCAGGGCAATGAGCAGTTCTTC
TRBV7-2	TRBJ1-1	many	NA	CASRLDPGRTLNTEAFF	TGTGCCAGCAGGTTAGATCCGGGACGGACCTTGAACACTGAAGCTTTCTTT
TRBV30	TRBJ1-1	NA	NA	CAWSSSGESEAFF	TGTGCCTGGAGTTCGTCAGGGGAATCTGAAGCTTTCTTT
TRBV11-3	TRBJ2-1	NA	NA	CASSGGHLAPDEQFF	TGTGCCAGCAGCGGAGGGCATCTAGCTCCGGATGAGCAGTTCTTC
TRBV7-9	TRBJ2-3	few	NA	CASSLAESGTDTQYF	TGTGCCAGCAGCTTAGCGGAGTCGGGCACAGATACGCAGTATTTT
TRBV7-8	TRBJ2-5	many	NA	CASWRGWDETQYF	TGTGCCAGCTGGCGTGGGTGGGATGAGACCCAGTACTTC
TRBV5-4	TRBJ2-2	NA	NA	CASSLYRSNTGELFF	TGTGCCAGCAGCTTGTACAGATCGAACACCGGGGAGCTGTTTTTT
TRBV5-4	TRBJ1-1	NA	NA	CASSLGLSGTEAFF	TGTGCCAGCAGCTTGGGCTTGTCGGGCACTGAAGCTTTCTTT
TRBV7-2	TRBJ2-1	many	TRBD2	CASSPDSGRLNEQFF	TGTGCCAGCAGCCCGGATAGCGGGAGGTTGAATGAGCAGTTCTTC
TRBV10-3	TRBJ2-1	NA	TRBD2	CAISDGTSGNYNEQFF	TGTGCCATCAGTGACGGGACTAGCGGGAACTACAATGAGCAGTTCTTC
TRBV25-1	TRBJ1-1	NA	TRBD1	CASRAQGMGTEAFF	TGTGCCAGCAGAGCACAGGGGATGGGCACTGAAGCTTTCTTT
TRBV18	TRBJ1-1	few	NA	CASSPPHRNTEAFF	TGTGCCAGCTCACCACCCCACCGGAACACTGAAGCTTTCTTT
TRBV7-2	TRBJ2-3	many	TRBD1	CASSLGQGDADTQYF	TGTGCCAGCAGCTTAGGGCAGGGGGACGCAGATACGCAGTATTTT
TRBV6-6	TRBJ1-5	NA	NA	CASSSTGPNQPQHF	TGTGCCAGCAGTTCGACAGGACCCAATCAGCCCCAGCATTTT
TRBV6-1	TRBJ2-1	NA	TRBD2	CASYPPETSGRWNEQFF	TGTGCCAGCTATCCCCCGGAGACTAGCGGGAGATGGAATGAGCAGTTCTTC
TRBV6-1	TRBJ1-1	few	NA	CASRLETLTEAFF	TGTGCCAGCAGACTTGAAACTCTCACTGAAGCTTTCTTT
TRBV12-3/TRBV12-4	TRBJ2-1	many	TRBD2	CASRELAGGYYNEQFF	TGTGCCAGCCGGGAGCTAGCGGGAGGGTACTACAATGAGCAGTTCTTC
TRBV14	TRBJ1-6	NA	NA	CASSRRTGPDSPLHF	TGTGCCAGCAGCCGCCGCACAGGGCCGGATTCACCCCTCCACTTT
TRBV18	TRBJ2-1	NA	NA	CASSPRARNEQFF	TGTGCCAGCTCACCACGGGCCCGCAATGAGCAGTTCTTC
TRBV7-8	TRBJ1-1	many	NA	CASSSFRTEAFF	TGTGCCAGCAGCTCATTCCGGACTGAAGCTTTCTTT
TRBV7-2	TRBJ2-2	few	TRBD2	CASSPMGGRIGGELFF	TGTGCCAGCAGCCCCATGGGCGGGAGGATTGGCGGGGAGCTGTTTTTT
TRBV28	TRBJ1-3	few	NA	CASSNQGTGNTIYF	TGTGCCAGCAGTAACCAGGGTACCGGCAACACCATATATTTT
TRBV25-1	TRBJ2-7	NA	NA	CASSEFYSYEQYF	TGTGCCAGCAGTGAATTCTACTCCTACGAGCAGTACTTC
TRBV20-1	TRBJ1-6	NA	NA	CSARPGFNSPLHF	TGCAGTGCTAGACCGGGATTTAATTCACCCCTCCACTTT
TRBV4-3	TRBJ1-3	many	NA	CASSQHPRGNRGNTIYF	TGCGCCAGCAGCCAACACCCCAGGGGCAATCGTGGAAACACCATATATTTT
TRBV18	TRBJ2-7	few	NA	CASSPRQNLYEQYF	TGTGCCAGCTCACCAAGACAAAACCTCTACGAGCAGTACTTC
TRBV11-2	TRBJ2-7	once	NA	CASKTCGSYEQYF	TGTGCCAGCAAAACTTGCGGATCCTACGAGCAGTACTTC
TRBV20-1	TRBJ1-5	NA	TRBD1	CSASMDRRNQPQHF	TGCAGTGCTTCGATGGACAGGCGAAATCAGCCCCAGCATTTT
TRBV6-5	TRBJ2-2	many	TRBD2	CASRLAGVAPGELFF	TGTGCCAGCAGACTAGCGGGAGTCGCCCCCGGGGAGCTGTTTTTT
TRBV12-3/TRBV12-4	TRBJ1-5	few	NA	CASSRLNGAAPQHF	TGTGCCAGCAGCCGACTAAACGGGGCGGCACCCCAGCATTTT
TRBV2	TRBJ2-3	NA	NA	CASSRDPGGTDTQYF	TGTGCCAGCAGCCGGGACCCTGGGGGCACAGATACGCAGTATTTT
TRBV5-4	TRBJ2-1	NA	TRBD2	CASIGAGTPPYNEQFF	TGTGCCAGCATCGGAGCGGGGACGCCCCCCTACAATGAGCAGTTCTTC
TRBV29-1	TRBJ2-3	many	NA	CSARLDPTDTQYF	TGCAGTGCCAGACTCGACCCCACAGATACGCAGTATTTT